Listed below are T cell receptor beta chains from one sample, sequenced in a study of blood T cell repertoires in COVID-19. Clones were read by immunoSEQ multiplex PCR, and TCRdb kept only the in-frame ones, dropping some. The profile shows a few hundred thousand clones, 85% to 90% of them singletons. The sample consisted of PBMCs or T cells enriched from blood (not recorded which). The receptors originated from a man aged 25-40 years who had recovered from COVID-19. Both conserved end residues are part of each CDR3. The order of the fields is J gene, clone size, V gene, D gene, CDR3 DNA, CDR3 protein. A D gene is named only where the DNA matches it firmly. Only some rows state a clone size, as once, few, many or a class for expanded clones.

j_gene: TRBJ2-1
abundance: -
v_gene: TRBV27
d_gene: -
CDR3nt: TGTGCCAGCAGTTTATCAATGAGCTCCTACAATGAGCAGTTCTTC
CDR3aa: CASSLSMSSYNEQFF

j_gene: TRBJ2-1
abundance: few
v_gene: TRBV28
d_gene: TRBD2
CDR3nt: TGTGCCAGCAGTCACCTAGCGGGAGTAACTGAGCAGTTCTTC
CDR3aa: CASSHLAGVTEQFF

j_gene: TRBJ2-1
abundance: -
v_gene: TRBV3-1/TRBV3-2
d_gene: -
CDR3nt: TGTGCCAGCAGCCAGCGGGCTCCCTACAATGAGCAGTTCTTC
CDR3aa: CASSQRAPYNEQFF

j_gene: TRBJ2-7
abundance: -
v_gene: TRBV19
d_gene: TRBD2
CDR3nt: TGTGCCAGTAGCCCTGGGACTAGCGGGACAGGGCAGTACTTC
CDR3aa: CASSPGTSGTGQYF

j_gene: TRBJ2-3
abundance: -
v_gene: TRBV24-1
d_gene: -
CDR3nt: TGTGCCACGCAACCAGGGGGCACAGATACGCAGTATTTT
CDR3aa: CATQPGGTDTQYF

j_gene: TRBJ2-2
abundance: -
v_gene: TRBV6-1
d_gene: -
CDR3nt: TGTGCCAGCAGTGAGCCCGAAGTAGCCGGGGAGCTGTTTTTT
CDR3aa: CASSEPEVAGELFF

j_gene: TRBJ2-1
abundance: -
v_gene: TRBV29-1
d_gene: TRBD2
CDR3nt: TGCAGCGTTGACCAGCGGGAGGGCCTAGGAAATGAGCAGTTCTTC
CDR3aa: CSVDQREGLGNEQFF

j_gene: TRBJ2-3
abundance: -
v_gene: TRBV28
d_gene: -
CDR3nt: TGTGCCAGCAGTCCTCAACTACGCTGGCAGTATTTT
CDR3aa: CASSPQLRWQYF

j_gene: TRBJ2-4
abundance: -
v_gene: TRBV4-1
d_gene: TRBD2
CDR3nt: TGCGCCAGCAGCCAAAACCTAGCGGTAGATCGGAACATTCAGTACTTC
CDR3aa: CASSQNLAVDRNIQYF

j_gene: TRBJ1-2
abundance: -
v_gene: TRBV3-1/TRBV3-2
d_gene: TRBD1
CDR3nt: TGTGCCAGCACCGACAGGGGAAAGAGCTATGGCTACACCTTC
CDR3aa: CASTDRGKSYGYTF

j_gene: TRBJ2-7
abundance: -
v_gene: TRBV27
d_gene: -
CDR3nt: TGTGCCAGCAGCCCCCCGCCAATACAGGGTATCGACGAGCAGTACTTC
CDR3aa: CASSPPPIQGIDEQYF

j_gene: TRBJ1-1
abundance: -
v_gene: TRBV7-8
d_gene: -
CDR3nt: TGTGCCAGCAGCTTAAGAATGCCGGGGTACACTGAAGCTTTCTTT
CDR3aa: CASSLRMPGYTEAFF

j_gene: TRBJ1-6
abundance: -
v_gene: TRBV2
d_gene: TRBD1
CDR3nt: TGTGCCAGCGGCCGACAGGGGAATTCACCCCTCCACTTT
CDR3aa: CASGRQGNSPLHF

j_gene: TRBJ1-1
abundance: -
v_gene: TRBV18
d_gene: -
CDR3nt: TGTGCCAGCTCACGGGACAAGAACACTGAAGCTTTCTTT
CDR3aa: CASSRDKNTEAFF

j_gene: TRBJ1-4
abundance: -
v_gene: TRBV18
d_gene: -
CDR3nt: TGTGCCAGCTCACTGGGGGCCGGTAATGAAAAACTGTTTTTT
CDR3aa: CASSLGAGNEKLFF

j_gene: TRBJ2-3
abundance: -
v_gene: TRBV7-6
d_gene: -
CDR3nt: TGTGCCAGCAGCTCCCGAGGGAACGTAGCAGATACGCAGTATTTT
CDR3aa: CASSSRGNVADTQYF

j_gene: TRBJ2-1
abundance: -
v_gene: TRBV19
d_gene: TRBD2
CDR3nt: TGTGCCAGTAGTATAAGGGGGAATTCGAGGACTAGCGGGAATGAGCAGTTCTTC
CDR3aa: CASSIRGNSRTSGNEQFF

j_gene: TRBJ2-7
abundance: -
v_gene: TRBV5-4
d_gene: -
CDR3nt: TGTGCCAGCAGCTACGGGACACAGAGCTCCTACGAGCAGTACTTC
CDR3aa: CASSYGTQSSYEQYF

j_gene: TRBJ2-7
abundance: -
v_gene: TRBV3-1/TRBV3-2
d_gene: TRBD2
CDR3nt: TGTGCCAGCAGCTACTCTCCCCTAGCGGGAGGCCTCTCCTACGAGCAGTACTTC
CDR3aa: CASSYSPLAGGLSYEQYF

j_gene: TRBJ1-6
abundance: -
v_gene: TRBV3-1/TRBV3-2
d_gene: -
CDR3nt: TGTGCCAGCAGCCGCGGACAGTCGGCTCCCCTCCACTTT
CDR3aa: CASSRGQSAPLHF

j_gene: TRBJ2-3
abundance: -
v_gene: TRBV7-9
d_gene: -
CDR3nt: TGTGCCAGCCCCTCTAGCACAGATACGCAGTATTTT
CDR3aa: CASPSSTDTQYF

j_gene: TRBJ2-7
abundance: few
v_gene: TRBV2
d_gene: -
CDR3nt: TGTGCCAGCAGTGAGATCAGCTCCTACGAGCAGTACTTC
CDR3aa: CASSEISSYEQYF

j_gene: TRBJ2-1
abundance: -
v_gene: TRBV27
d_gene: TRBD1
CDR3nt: TGTGCCAGCAGAGGGGGCGGGAATGAGCAGTTCTTC
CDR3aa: CASRGGGNEQFF

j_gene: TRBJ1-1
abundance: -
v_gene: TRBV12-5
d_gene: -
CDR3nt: TGTGCTAGTGAAGAACAGGGCGGGACTGAAGCTTTCTTT
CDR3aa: CASEEQGGTEAFF

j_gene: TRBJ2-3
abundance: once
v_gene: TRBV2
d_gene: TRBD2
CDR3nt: TGTGCCAGCAGTGGTCCGGGAGGTACAGATACGCAGTATTTT
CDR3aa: CASSGPGGTDTQYF

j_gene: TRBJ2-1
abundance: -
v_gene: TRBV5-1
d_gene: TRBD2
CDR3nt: TGCGCCAGCAGAAATAGCGGGTACGGCTCCTACAATGAGCAGTTCTTC
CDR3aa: CASRNSGYGSYNEQFF

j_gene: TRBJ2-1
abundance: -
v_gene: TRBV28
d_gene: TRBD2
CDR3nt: TGTGCCAGCAGTCCAAGAGGCTGGACTAGCGGGAGTCGGTACAATGAGCAGTTCTTC
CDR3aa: CASSPRGWTSGSRYNEQFF

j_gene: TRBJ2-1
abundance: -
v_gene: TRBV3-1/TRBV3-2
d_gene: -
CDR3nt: TGTGCCAGCAGCCAAGGTCCCCAGTTCCCCAGGTGGGACAATGAGCAGTTCTTC
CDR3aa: CASSQGPQFPRWDNEQFF

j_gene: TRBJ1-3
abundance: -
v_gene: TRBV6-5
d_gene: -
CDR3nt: TGTGCCAGCAGGGACACAGGAAACACCATATATTTT
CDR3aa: CASRDTGNTIYF

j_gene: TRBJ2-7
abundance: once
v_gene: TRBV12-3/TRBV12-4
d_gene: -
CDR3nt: TGTGCCAGCAGTTTAGGGGCTCCCGAGCAGTACTTC
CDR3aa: CASSLGAPEQYF